Following are 28 T cell receptor beta chains from one sample sequenced in a study of radiotherapy plus CTLA-4 blockade in lung cancer (dated by TCRdb to 2016 to 2018). The library was obtained by the immunoSEQ multiplex PCR assay. What TCRdb holds here is the immuneACCESS table cut down to in-frame rearrangements. Part of the clones is not present; checked against another copy, under half of the missing clones reflect an unresolved V gene, and the others are unexplained. Recorded for this sample are roughly 54,000 clones; 84% of them occurred a single time. 4% to 5% of the sample is taken by the ten largest. Specimen: peripheral blood, collected from a patient treated with radiotherapy plus ipilimumab. The receptors here all came from a human donor with non-small cell lung cancer whose response to radiotherapy plus ipilimumab could not be evaluated.

This clone was found a few times. The V call is TRBV9, the J call TRBJ2-2; no clear D gene. CDR3 size: 14 residues. Germline V gene sequence: CDR1 SGDLS, CDR2 YYNGEE. The ends were cut back, 3 bases at V and 0 bases at J, with 6 bases in the middle. The CDR3 DNA is TGTGCCAGCAGCGCCACAGCGAACACCGGGGAGCTGTTTTTT. Translation gives CASSATANTGELFF.

The rearrangement links TRBV28 to TRBJ1-4; tentatively, D is TRBD1 (6 bases). Germline CDR1 MDHEN, CDR2 SYDVKM. Trimming cost V 5 bases and J 8 bases, with 18 bases left between them. The CDR3 contains 15 residues. The CDR3 loop reads CASSLPGGSREKLFF. The DNA of the CDR3 is TGTGCCAGCAGTCTCCCGGGGGGCTCAAGGGAAAAACTGTTTTTT.

This chain joins TRBV5-8 and TRBJ2-7; 7 nucleotides match TRBD1. This CDR3 spans 14 amino acids. CDR1 SGHTS and CDR2 YDEGEE come from the germline V gene. J gave up 3 bases and V 1 base, and 4 bases lay outside the gene matches. The CDR3 region has the DNA TGTGCCAGCAGCTTGACAGGGGCGAGCTACGAGCAGTACTTC. Protein sequence: CASSLTGASYEQYF.

The chain combines TRBV6-6 with TRBJ2-5; 8 positions match TRBD2. Germline V gene sequence: CDR1 MNHNY, CDR2 SVGAGI (reference sequence). Trimming cost V 5 bases and J 5 bases; bases outside gene matches: 13. CDR3 size: 16 residues. The CDR3 protein is CASSPGPAGVVETQYF. CDR3 nucleotides: TGTGCCAGCAGTCCGGGGCCAGCGGGAGTTGTGGAGACCCAGTACTTC.

The chain joins TRBV29-1 to TRBJ2-3, with a possible D match to TRBD2 (6 bases). This CDR3 has 13 amino acids. Germline V gene sequence: CDR1 SQVTM, CDR2 ANQGSEA. The ends were cut back, 8 bases at V and 2 bases at J, with 14 bases in the middle. The CDR3 is CSIVERVTDTQYF. The CDR3 DNA follows: TGCAGCATAGTAGAGCGGGTCACAGATACGCAGTATTTT.

This clone showed up just once. This chain connects TRBV29-1 to TRBJ1-5; D uncertain. V was pared by 2 bases and J by 3 bases, with 8 bases between. CDR3 length: 13 amino acids. The germline CDR1 and CDR2 sequences are SQVTM and ANQGSEA. CDR3 DNA sequence: TGCAGCGTTGAAACGGGGAACAATCAGCCCCAGCATTTT. It codes for CSVETGNNQPQHF. The full variable domain, with the rest looked up from reference TRBV29-1 and TRBJ1-5, is SAVISQKPSRDICQRGTSLTIQCQVDSQVTMMFWYRQQPGQSLTLIATANQGSEATYESGFVIDKFPISRPNLTFSTLTVSNMSPEDSSIYLCSVETGNNQPQHFGDGTRLSIL.

The chain is built from TRBV6-1 and TRBJ1-2; D may be TRBD1 (6 bases). The CDR3 consists of 13 residues. The V end lost 2 bases, the J end lost 4 bases, and 8 bases lay between the germline ends. The germline V gene has CDR1 MNHNS and CDR2 SASEGT. DNA for the CDR3: TGTGCCAGCAGTGAACAGGGGTCCTATGGCTACACCTTC. Its translation: CASSEQGSYGYTF.

The rearrangement links TRBV5-1 to TRBJ1-4; TRBD1 matches 10 bases. Germline CDR1 SGHRS, CDR2 YFSETQ. This CDR3 spans 15 amino acids. With 4 bases clipped from V and 4 bases from J, the junction kept 4 bases outside the gene matches. The CDR3 DNA sequence: TGCGCCAGCAGCAAAGGGACAGGGGATAATGAAAAACTGTTTTTT. This sequence encodes CASSKGTGDNEKLFF.

The genes are TRBV5-1 and TRBJ2-7, with 10 bases fitting TRBD1. Trimming cost V 3 bases and J 2 bases; bases outside gene matches: 8. The CDR3 has 16 amino acids. CDR1 is SGHRS and CDR2 is YFSETQ in the germline V gene. CDR3 loop: CASSSGQGQGTYEQYF. CDR3 sequence (DNA): TGCGCCAGCAGCTCGGGACAGGGACAGGGGACCTACGAGCAGTACTTC.

This clone has a handful of counts. This chain joins TRBV28 and TRBJ2-4; the D gene is possibly TRBD1 (5 bases). Germline assignment: CDR1 MDHEN and CDR2 SYDVKM. The CDR3 spans 14 residues. V was pared by 6 bases and J by 8 bases, with 17 bases between. CDR3 sequence: CASRTPGQGHIQYF. CDR3 in DNA: TGTGCCAGCAGAACACCCGGCCAGGGTCACATTCAGTACTTC.

This clone has just a few counts. The rearrangement links TRBV28 to TRBJ1-2, with 7 bases matching TRBD1. J was trimmed by 4 bases and V by 6 bases; bases with no gene match: 14. The germline V gene encodes CDR1 MDHEN and CDR2 SYDVKM. CDR3 length: 16 amino acids. In DNA form, the CDR3 reads TGTGCCAGCAGGGCTCGGATTAGGGACAGCCTCTATGGCTACACCTTC. This gives the protein CASRARIRDSLYGYTF.

CDR3 sequence reads: CASQPPPTSGSLRREQYF. In DNA form, the CDR3 reads TGTGCCAGCCAACCACCGCCGACTAGCGGGAGTTTGAGACGCGAGCAGTACTTC. The chain is built from TRBV28 and TRBJ2-7, with 12 positions matching TRBD2. This CDR3 has 18 amino acids. Germline CDR1 is MDHEN and CDR2 is SYDVKM. With 8 bases clipped from V and 6 bases from J, the junction kept 20 bases outside the gene matches.

The chain recombines TRBV7-2 with TRBJ1-2; 8 nucleotides line up with TRBD1. Germline CDR1 reads SGHTA; CDR2 reads FQGNSA. CDR3 length: 14 amino acids. The junction had 6 bases not matched to a gene; V was cut back by 5 bases and J by 4 bases. CDR3 bases: TGTGCCAGCAGCCCTGGACAGGGTGTCTATGGCTACACCTTC. This gives the protein CASSPGQGVYGYTF.

This clone was seen just once. The CDR3 region has the DNA TGTGCCAGCAGCCGCGGGTTAACCGGGGAGCTGTTTTTT. Translating it yields CASSRGLTGELFF. V gene TRBV7-2 combines with J gene TRBJ2-2; TRBD2 is a possible D gene (5 bases). The CDR3 totals 13 residues. The germline CDR1 and CDR2 sequences are SGHTA and FQGNSA. Trimming took off 5 bases at V and 5 bases at J, with 9 bases between the two ends.

The chain recombines TRBV12-5 with TRBJ1-1; D is uncertain. V was clipped by 5 bases and J by 1 base, with 14 bases between them. Germline CDR1 LGHNT, CDR2 FRNRAP. The CDR3 has 15 residues. The CDR3 DNA follows: TGTGCTAGTGGTAGGAGCTTAGGCACGAACACTGAAGCTTTCTTT. It translates to CASGRSLGTNTEAFF. The whole variable domain, remainder taken from reference TRBV12-5 and TRBJ1-1, is DARVTQTPRHKVTEMGQEVTMRCQPILGHNTVFWYRQTMMQGLELLAYFRNRAPLDDSGMPKDRFSAEMPDATLATLKIQPSEPRDSAVYFCASGRSLGTNTEAFFGQGTRLTVV.

The chain couples TRBV5-1 to TRBJ1-3; 10 bases align to TRBD1. Germline CDR1 reads SGHRS; CDR2 reads YFSETQ. The CDR3 runs 18 residues. Trimming at V came to 4 bases and at J to 1 base, leaving 11 bases not matched to a gene. CDR3 amino acids: CASSQTPGQGTSGNTIYF. The DNA for the CDR3 is TGCGCCAGCAGCCAAACACCGGGACAGGGGACATCTGGAAACACCATATATTTT.

This chain connects TRBV19 to TRBJ1-4; no definite D call. V shed 6 bases and J shed 7 bases, with 15 bases lying between them. Germline V gene lookup returns CDR1 LNHDA and CDR2 SQIVND (reference sequence). The CDR3 length is 14 residues. CDR3 loop: CASRSPGSGEKLFF. CDR3 in DNA: TGTGCCAGTAGATCGCCCGGATCGGGTGAAAAACTGTTTTTT.

This clone has just a few counts. This rearrangement joins TRBV30 to TRBJ1-2, with a tentative D call TRBD1 (6 bases). The CDR3 is made up of 12 amino acids. Trimming left V 4 bases short and J 2 bases short, with 8 bases between. CDR1 is GTSNPN, CDR2 SVGIG, per germline (reference sequence). CDR3 DNA: TGTGCCTGGACACAGGGAAACTATGGCTACACCTTC. This sequence encodes CAWTQGNYGYTF.

The chain has TRBV27 and TRBJ1-1; a weak D match, TRBD1 (6 bases). V was clipped by 6 bases and J by 4 bases, with 21 bases between them. In germline, CDR1 is MNHEY, CDR2 SMNVEV (reference sequence). The CDR3 has 16 residues. The CDR3: CASRPIPGQESTEAFF. The DNA of the CDR3 is TGTGCCAGCAGACCTATCCCGGGACAAGAGTCCACTGAAGCTTTCTTT.

The J gene is TRBJ2-2, the V gene TRBV30; possibly TRBD1 for D (5 bases). Germline V lookup: CDR1 GTSNPN, CDR2 SVGIG (reference sequence). Between the trimmed V and J ends, which lost 4 bases and 1 base, there was a span of 10 bases. This CDR3 comprises 14 residues. CDR3: CAWTETVNTGELFF. In nucleotides, the CDR3 is TGTGCCTGGACGGAGACAGTGAACACCGGGGAGCTGTTTTTT.

The CDR3 region is CASSPRASNQPQHF. CDR3 sequence (DNA): TGTGCCAGCAGCCCCAGGGCAAGCAATCAGCCCCAGCATTTT. The chain is built from TRBV28 and TRBJ1-5; possible D gene TRBD1, 5 bases. CDR3 length: 14 amino acids. Germline V gives CDR1 MDHEN, CDR2 SYDVKM. With 6 bases removed from V and 1 base from J, the gap between germline ends came to 10 bases. The full variable domain, its missing parts supplied by reference TRBV28 and TRBJ1-5, is DVKVTQSSRYLVKRTGEKVFLECVQDMDHENMFWYRQDPGLGLRLIYFSYDVKMKEKGDIPEGYSVSREKKERFSLILESASTNQTSMYLCASSPRASNQPQHFGDGTRLSIL.

Written as DNA, the CDR3 is TGTGCCAGCAGTTTACAGGGATCCGGGGAGCTGTTTTTT. This codes for CASSLQGSGELFF. This sequence joins TRBV28 and TRBJ2-2; D might be TRBD1 (5 bases). Per the germline V gene, CDR1 is MDHEN and CDR2 is SYDVKM. The CDR3 is made up of 13 amino acids. V lost 2 bases, J lost 6 bases, and 7 bases lay in between.

The rearrangement links TRBV7-2 to TRBJ2-3; TRBD1 aligns across 9 bases. After removal of 4 bases from V and 4 bases from J, the junction contained 6 bases not matched to a gene. The CDR3 length is 15 residues. Germline-derived CDR1 and CDR2 are SGHTA and FQGNSA. The CDR3 here is CASSYPGQGADTQYF. CDR3 DNA sequence: TGTGCCAGCAGCTACCCGGGACAGGGTGCAGATACGCAGTATTTT.

This clone was detected once. The CDR3 here is CASRHRGTDTQYF. DNA of the CDR3: TGCGCCAGCAGACACAGGGGAACAGATACGCAGTATTTT. This chain links TRBV5-1 with TRBJ2-3, with 7 positions matching TRBD1. This CDR3 contains 13 residues. Germline CDR1 reads SGHRS; CDR2 reads YFSETQ. The junction had 3 bases not matched to a gene; V was cut back by 5 bases and J by 3 bases.

The chain carries TRBV2 and TRBJ1-1; the D gene is possibly TRBD1 (5 bases). The CDR3 has 13 amino acids. The V and J ends lost 4 bases and 5 bases respectively, with 11 bases between them. The germline gives CDR1 SNHLY, CDR2 FYNNEI. The CDR3 spells CASSGGMGTEAFF. CDR3 in DNA: TGTGCCAGCAGTGGGGGCATGGGTACTGAAGCTTTCTTT.

The V call is TRBV28, the J call TRBJ2-2; perhaps TRBD2 as D (6 bases). V was shortened by 9 bases and J by 3 bases, with 11 bases between the two germline ends. Looked up from germline, CDR1 is MDHEN and CDR2 is SYDVKM. The CDR3 is made up of 13 amino acids. In DNA form, the CDR3 reads TGTGCCAGTTGGGACTTCTACACCGGGGAGCTGTTTTTT. It translates to CASWDFYTGELFF. Complete variable domain (other parts from reference TRBV28 and TRBJ2-2): DVKVTQSSRYLVKRTGEKVFLECVQDMDHENMFWYRQDPGLGLRLIYFSYDVKMKEKGDIPEGYSVSREKKERFSLILESASTNQTSMYLCASWDFYTGELFFGEGSRLTVL.

There are a few counts of this clone. The chain is built from TRBV5-8 and TRBJ2-7; a weak D match, TRBD2 (6 bases). The V end was cut by 0 bases, the J end by 3 bases, with 10 bases between. The CDR3 spans 14 residues. In germline, CDR1 is SGHTS, CDR2 YDEGEE. The CDR3 region has the DNA TGTGCCAGCAGCTTGGTAGGACTACACTACGAGCAGTACTTC. Translation gives CASSLVGLHYEQYF. Complete variable domain (other parts from reference TRBV5-8 and TRBJ2-7): EAGVTQSPTHLIKTRGQQATLRCSPISGHTSVYWYQQALGLGLQFLLWYDEGEERNRGNFPPRFSGRQFPNYSSELNVNALELEDSALYLCASSLVGLHYEQYFGPGTRLTVT.

J is TRBJ2-7 and V is TRBV28, with D perhaps TRBD2 (6 bases). V was cut by 6 bases and J by 0 bases, with 9 bases left in between. Germline lookup yields CDR1 MDHEN and CDR2 SYDVKM. This CDR3 has 13 amino acids. CDR3 in amino acids: CASRRRGSYEQYF. The CDR3 DNA follows: TGTGCCAGCAGGAGGAGGGGCTCCTACGAGCAGTACTTC.